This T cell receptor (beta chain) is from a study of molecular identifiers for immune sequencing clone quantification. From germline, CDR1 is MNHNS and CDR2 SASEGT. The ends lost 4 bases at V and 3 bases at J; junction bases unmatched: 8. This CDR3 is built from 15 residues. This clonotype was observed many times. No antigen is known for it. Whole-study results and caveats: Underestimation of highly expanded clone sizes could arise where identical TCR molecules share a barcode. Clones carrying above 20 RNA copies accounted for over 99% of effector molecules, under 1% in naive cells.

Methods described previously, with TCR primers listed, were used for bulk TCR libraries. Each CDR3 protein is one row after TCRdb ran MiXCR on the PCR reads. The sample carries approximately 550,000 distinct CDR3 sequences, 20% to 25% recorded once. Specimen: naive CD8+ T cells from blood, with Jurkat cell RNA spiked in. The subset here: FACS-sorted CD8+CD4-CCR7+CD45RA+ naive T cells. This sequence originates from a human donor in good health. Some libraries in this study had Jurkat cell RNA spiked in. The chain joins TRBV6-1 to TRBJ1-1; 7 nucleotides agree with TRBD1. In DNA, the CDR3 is TGTGCCAGCAGTGGGACAGGTACTATGTACACTGAAGCTTTCTTT. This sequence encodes CASSGTGTMYTEAFF.